The rows below give T cell receptor beta chains drawn from one sample of a study of blood T cell repertoires in COVID-19. Method: immunoSEQ multiplex PCR; TCRdb's copy keeps in-frame clones and lacks some. Among some 260,000 clones listed, approximately 90% were seen once. The sequenced sample consisted of PBMCs or T cells enriched from blood (not recorded which). The receptors were gathered from a middle-aged man who had recovered from COVID-19. CDR3s include the opening cysteine and the closing phenylalanine or tryptophan. D genes are given only for firm matches. The size of a clone is reported for some rows only, either as once, few or many, or as a class for expanded clones.

TRBV12-5,TRBD2,-,TRBJ2-5,TGTGCTAGTTCACTAGCGGGAGGGCCAGGGGGAGAGACCCAGTACTTC,CASSLAGGPGGETQYF
TRBV28,-,-,TRBJ2-2,TGTGCCAGCCGAACGTTCCAGAGGACGAACACCGGGGAGCTGTTTTTT,CASRTFQRTNTGELFF
TRBV7-9,TRBD1,-,TRBJ2-7,TGTGCCAGCAGCAGCCTGAAGGGTCCGGGACAGGGAGGCGAGCAGTACTTC,CASSSLKGPGQGGEQYF
TRBV27,TRBD2,-,TRBJ2-3,TGTGCCAGCAGGGCCCGACTAGCTTTGAAAGATACGCAGTATTTT,CASRARLALKDTQYF
TRBV9,-,-,TRBJ2-1,TGTGCCAGCAGCGTAGACATTTCAAGGGGAGGCTCCTACAATGAGCAGTTCTTC,CASSVDISRGGSYNEQFF
TRBV27,TRBD1,once,TRBJ1-2,TGTGCCAGCAGTTCAAGACAGGGGGCGACCTTCAACTATGGCTACACCTTC,CASSSRQGATFNYGYTF
TRBV11-2,TRBD1,-,TRBJ2-1,TGTGCCAGCAGCTTAGAACCCGGGACAGGTGGGTACAATGAGCAGTTCTTC,CASSLEPGTGGYNEQFF
TRBV5-6,-,-,TRBJ1-1,TGTGCCTGCACGAGGGCCATGAACACTGAAGCTTTCTTT,CACTRAMNTEAFF
TRBV11-2,-,-,TRBJ1-5,TGTGCCAGCAGCACGACAGAGAGCAATCAGCCCCAGCATTTT,CASSTTESNQPQHF
TRBV6-6,-,-,TRBJ1-1,TGTGCCAGCAGGGGGGGGAACACTGAAGCTTTCTTT,CASRGGNTEAFF
TRBV7-2,TRBD2,-,TRBJ2-7,TGTGCCAGCAGCTCGGGGAGGACTAGCGCTTACGAGCAGTACTTC,CASSSGRTSAYEQYF
TRBV14,TRBD1,-,TRBJ1-6,TGTGCCAGCAGCCATTGGGACAGCATTAATTCACCCCTCCACTTT,CASSHWDSINSPLHF
TRBV7-9,-,-,TRBJ1-2,TGTGCCAGCAGCTTAATATTGGGCCCACAGGCTTCCTCCGGCTACACCTTC,CASSLILGPQASSGYTF
TRBV5-1,TRBD1,-,TRBJ1-2,TGCGCCAGCAGCTTGGTCGCGACAGGGGGATCCTCTAGGTATGGCTACACCTTC,CASSLVATGGSSRYGYTF
TRBV7-8,-,once,TRBJ1-1,TGTGCCAGCAGCGGAGGCATCGGGTCTTTCTTT,CASSGGIGSFF
TRBV19,TRBD1,-,TRBJ1-2,TGTGCCAGTAGTACTGGACAGGCATATGGCTACACCTTC,CASSTGQAYGYTF
TRBV7-7,-,-,TRBJ2-5,TGTGCTAGCAGCTTAGGAGCTAGCGCGGGGGAGACCCAGTACTTC,CASSLGASAGETQYF
TRBV19,-,-,TRBJ1-2,TGTGCCAGTAGGGGGGGGAGCGATGGCTACACCTTC,CASRGGSDGYTF
TRBV6-6,-,-,TRBJ1-4,TGTGCCAGCAGATCGGGAGGACCTGAAAAACTGTTTTTT,CASRSGGPEKLFF
TRBV4-2,-,-,TRBJ2-3,TGTGCCAGCAGCCAAGATGGACCAGGGGATACGCAGTATTTT,CASSQDGPGDTQYF
TRBV27,-,-,TRBJ2-1,TGTGCCAGCAGTTTAAGCTTTTTTGGGGGGAATGAGCAGTTCTTC,CASSLSFFGGNEQFF
TRBV6-5,TRBD1,-,TRBJ2-7,TGTGCCAGCAGTCATTTCGGGACAGGGGTCGACGAGCAGTACTTC,CASSHFGTGVDEQYF
TRBV7-9,TRBD1,-,TRBJ2-5,TGTGCCAGCAACCAAGACAGGGCTGAGACCCAGTACTTC,CASNQDRAETQYF
TRBV27,TRBD2,-,TRBJ2-2,TGTGCCAGCAGTTTATTCGGCCAGCGGGAGGGCCCCGGGGAGCTGTTTTTT,CASSLFGQREGPGELFF
TRBV5-1,TRBD1,-,TRBJ1-2,TGCGCCAGCAGCTTGGCCTCCGGGACAGGGGCCTATGGCTACACCTTC,CASSLASGTGAYGYTF
TRBV11-2,-,-,TRBJ1-5,TGTGCCAGCAGCCCTGACAGCCGGGAGGCTAGCAATCAGCCCCAGCATTTT,CASSPDSREASNQPQHF
TRBV27,-,-,TRBJ2-3,TGTGCCAGCAGGGCAGGCACAGATACGCAGTATTTT,CASRAGTDTQYF
TRBV5-1,-,-,TRBJ2-1,TGCGCCAGCAGCTTGGGCCTAACAGGGTACAATGAGCAGTTCTTC,CASSLGLTGYNEQFF
TRBV19,TRBD2,-,TRBJ2-5,TGTGCCAGTAGTATGCGGACTAGCGGGGAGACCCAGTACTTC,CASSMRTSGETQYF
TRBV5-4,-,-,TRBJ2-5,TGTGCCAGCAGCCCAGTTGGCGGTCTAGATGAAGAGACCCAGTACTTC,CASSPVGGLDEETQYF
TRBV19,-,-,TRBJ1-3,TGTGCCAGTAGTATTATCGAGACAACCGGAAACACCATATATTTT,CASSIIETTGNTIYF
TRBV24-1,TRBD1,-,TRBJ2-1,TGTGCCACCAGTGATTCCGGGACAGGGGACTACAATGAGCAGTTCTTC,CATSDSGTGDYNEQFF
TRBV18,-,-,TRBJ1-5,TGTGCCAGCTCACCCCTGAATCAGCCCCAGCATTTT,CASSPLNQPQHF
TRBV7-8,TRBD2,-,TRBJ2-7,TGTGCCAGCAGCTTAGGGAGGACTAGCGGGAGTTACGAGCAGTACTTC,CASSLGRTSGSYEQYF
TRBV10-1,-,once,TRBJ1-2,TGCGCCAGCAGATTTATATATTATGGCTACACCTTC,CASRFIYYGYTF
TRBV27,TRBD1,-,TRBJ1-4,TGTGCCAGCAGTGGCACCCCCGGGACAGGGTCAACTAATGAAAAACTGTTTTTT,CASSGTPGTGSTNEKLFF
TRBV23-1,-,-,TRBJ1-3,TGCGCCAGCAGTCGTTCCCACGAGATACTAGATGGAAACACCATATATTTT,CASSRSHEILDGNTIYF